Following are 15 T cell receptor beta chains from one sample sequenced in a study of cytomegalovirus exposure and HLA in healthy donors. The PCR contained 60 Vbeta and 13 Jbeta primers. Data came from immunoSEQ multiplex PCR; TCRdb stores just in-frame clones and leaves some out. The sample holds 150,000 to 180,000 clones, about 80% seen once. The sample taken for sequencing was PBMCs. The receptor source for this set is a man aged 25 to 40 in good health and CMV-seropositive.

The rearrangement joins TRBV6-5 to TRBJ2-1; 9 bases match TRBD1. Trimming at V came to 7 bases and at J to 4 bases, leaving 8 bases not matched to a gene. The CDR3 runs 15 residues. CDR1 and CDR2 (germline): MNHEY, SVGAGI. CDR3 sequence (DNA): TGTGCCAGCACCCCCGGGACAGGGAGGTACAATGAGCAGTTCTTC. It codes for CASTPGTGRYNEQFF.

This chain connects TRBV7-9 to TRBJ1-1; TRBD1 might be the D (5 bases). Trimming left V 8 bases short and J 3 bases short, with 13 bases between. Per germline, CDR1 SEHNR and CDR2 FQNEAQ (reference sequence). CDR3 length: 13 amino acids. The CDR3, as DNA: TGTGCCAGCGACCGCACGGGGGACACTGAAGCTTTCTTT. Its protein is CASDRTGDTEAFF. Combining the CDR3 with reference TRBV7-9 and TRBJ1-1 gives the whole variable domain DTGVSQNPRHKITKRGQNVTFRCDPISEHNRLYWYRQTLGQGPEFLTYFQNEAQLEKSRLLSDRFSAERPKGSFSTLEIQRTEQGDSAMYLCASDRTGDTEAFFGQGTRLTVV.

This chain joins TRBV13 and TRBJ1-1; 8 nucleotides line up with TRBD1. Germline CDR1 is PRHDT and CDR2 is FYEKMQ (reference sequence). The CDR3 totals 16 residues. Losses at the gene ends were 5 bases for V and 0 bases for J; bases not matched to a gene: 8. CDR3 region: CASSPWTGRVNTEAFF. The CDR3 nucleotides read TGTGCCAGCAGCCCTTGGACAGGGCGGGTGAACACTGAAGCTTTCTTT.

CDR3 protein: CASSRGGLNTGELFF. The CDR3, as DNA: TGTGCCAGCAGCCGGGGAGGACTAAACACCGGGGAGCTGTTTTTT. This chain joins TRBV4-2 and TRBJ2-2, with a possible D match to TRBD2 (6 bases). CDR3 length equals 15 residues. Trimming stripped 4 bases from V and 2 bases from J, with 11 bases between. Germline V lookup: CDR1 LGHNA, CDR2 YNFKEQ.

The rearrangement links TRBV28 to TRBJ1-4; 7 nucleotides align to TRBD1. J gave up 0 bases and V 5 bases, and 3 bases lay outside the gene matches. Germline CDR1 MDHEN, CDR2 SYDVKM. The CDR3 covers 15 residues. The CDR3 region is CASSVTGATNEKLFF. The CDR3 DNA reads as TGTGCCAGCAGTGTAACAGGGGCAACTAATGAAAAACTGTTTTTT.

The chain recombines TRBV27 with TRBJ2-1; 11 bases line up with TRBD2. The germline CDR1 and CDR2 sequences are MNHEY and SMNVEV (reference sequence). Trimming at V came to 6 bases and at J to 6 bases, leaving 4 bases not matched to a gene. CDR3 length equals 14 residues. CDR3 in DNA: TGTGCCAGCAGCTTAGCGGGAGGGGGCAATGAGCAGTTCTTC. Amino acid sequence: CASSLAGGGNEQFF.

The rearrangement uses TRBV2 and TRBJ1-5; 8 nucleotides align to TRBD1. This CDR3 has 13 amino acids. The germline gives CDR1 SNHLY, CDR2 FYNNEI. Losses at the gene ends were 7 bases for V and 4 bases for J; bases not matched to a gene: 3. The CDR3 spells CASKGQVNQPQHF. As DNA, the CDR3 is TGTGCCAGCAAGGGACAGGTTAATCAGCCCCAGCATTTT. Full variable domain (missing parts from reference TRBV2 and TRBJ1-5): EPEVTQTPSHQVTQMGQEVILRCVPISNHLYFYWYRQILGQKVEFLVSFYNNEISEKSEIFDDQFSVERPDGSNFTLKIRSTKLEDSAMYFCASKGQVNQPQHFGDGTRLSIL.

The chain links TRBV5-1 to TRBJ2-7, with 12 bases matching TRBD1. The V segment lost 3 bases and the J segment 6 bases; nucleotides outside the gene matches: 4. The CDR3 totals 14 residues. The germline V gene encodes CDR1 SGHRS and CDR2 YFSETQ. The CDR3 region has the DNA TGCGCCAGCAGCTCCGGGACAGGGGGCCTCGAGCAGTACTTC. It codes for CASSSGTGGLEQYF.

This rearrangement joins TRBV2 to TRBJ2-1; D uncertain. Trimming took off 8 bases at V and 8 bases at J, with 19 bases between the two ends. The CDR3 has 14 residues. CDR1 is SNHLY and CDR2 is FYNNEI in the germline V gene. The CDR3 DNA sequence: TGTGCCAGCCTAGACCGAGGCGGTGCGGATGAGCAGTTCTTC. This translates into CASLDRGGADEQFF.

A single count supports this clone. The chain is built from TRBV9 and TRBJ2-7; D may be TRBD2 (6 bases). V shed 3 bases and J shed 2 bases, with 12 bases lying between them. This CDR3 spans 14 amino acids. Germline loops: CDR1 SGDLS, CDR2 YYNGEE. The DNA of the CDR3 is TGTGCCAGCAGCGGTGGCGGGGCTACCTACGAGCAGTACTTC. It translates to CASSGGGATYEQYF.

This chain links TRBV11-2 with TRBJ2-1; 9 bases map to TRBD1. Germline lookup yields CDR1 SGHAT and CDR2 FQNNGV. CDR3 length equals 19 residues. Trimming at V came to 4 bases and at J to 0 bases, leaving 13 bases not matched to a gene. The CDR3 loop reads CASSSGTGRTLGSYNEQFF. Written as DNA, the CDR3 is TGTGCCAGCAGCTCCGGGACAGGGCGGACCCTTGGCTCCTACAATGAGCAGTTCTTC.

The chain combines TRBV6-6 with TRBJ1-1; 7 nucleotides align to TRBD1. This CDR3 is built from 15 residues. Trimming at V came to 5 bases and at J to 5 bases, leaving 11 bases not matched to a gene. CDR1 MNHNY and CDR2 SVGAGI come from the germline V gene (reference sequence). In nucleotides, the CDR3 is TGTGCCAGCAGTGACCGACAGGGTCGGCTGACTGAAGCTTTCTTT. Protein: CASSDRQGRLTEAFF.

The CDR3 reads CASSLFPRWTSGSVETQYF. For the CDR3, the DNA is TGTGCCAGCAGTTTATTCCCCAGATGGACTAGCGGGAGCGTTGAGACCCAGTACTTC. The V call is TRBV28, the J call TRBJ2-5, with 13 bases aligning to TRBD2. Germline CDR1 is MDHEN and CDR2 is SYDVKM. This CDR3 contains 19 residues. J lost 5 bases, V lost 1 base, and 13 bases had no gene match.

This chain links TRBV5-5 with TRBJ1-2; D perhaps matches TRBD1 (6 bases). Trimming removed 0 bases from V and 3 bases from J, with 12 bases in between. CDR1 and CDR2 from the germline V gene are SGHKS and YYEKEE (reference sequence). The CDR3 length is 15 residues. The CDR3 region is CASSLAGGADYGYTF. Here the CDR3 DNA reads TGTGCCAGCAGCTTGGCTGGGGGGGCGGACTATGGCTACACCTTC.

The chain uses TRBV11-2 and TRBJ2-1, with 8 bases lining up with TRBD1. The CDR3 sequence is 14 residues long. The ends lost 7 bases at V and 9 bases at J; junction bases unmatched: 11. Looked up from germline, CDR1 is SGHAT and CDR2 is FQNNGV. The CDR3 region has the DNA TGTGCCAGCAAGGGGGATTCAGGGGGCGGTGAGCAGTTCTTC. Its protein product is CASKGDSGGGEQFF.